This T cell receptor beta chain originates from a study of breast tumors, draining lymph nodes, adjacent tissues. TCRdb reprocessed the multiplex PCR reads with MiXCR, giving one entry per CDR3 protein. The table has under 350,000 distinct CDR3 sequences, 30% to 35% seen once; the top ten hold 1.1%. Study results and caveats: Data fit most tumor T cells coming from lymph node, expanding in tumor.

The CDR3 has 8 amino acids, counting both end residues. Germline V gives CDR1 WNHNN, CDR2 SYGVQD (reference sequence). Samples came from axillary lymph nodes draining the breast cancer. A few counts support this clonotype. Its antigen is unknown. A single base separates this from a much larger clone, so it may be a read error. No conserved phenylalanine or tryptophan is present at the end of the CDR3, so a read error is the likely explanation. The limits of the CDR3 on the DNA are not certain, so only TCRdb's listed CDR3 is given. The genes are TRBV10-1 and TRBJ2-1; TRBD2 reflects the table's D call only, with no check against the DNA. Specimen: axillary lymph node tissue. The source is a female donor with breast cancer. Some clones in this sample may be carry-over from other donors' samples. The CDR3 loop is CASNLNSL.